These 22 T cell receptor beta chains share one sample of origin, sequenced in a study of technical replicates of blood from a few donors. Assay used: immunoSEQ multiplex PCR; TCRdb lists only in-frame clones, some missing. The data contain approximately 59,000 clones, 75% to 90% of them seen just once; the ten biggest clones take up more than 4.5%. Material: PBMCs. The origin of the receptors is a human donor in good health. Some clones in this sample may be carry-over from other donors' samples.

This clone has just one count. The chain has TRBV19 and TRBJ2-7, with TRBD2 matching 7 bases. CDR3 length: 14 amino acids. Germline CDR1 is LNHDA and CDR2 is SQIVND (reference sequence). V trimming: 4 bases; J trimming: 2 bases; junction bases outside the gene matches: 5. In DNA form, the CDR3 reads TGTGCCAGTAGTAAGCTAGCGGTTCCCTACGAGCAGTACTTC. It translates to CASSKLAVPYEQYF.

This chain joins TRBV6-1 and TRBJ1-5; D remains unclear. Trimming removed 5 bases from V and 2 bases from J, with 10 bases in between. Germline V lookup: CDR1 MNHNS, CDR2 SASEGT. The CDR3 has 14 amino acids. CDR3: CASSNEVGNQPQHF. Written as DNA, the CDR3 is TGTGCCAGCAGTAATGAGGTGGGCAATCAGCCCCAGCATTTT.

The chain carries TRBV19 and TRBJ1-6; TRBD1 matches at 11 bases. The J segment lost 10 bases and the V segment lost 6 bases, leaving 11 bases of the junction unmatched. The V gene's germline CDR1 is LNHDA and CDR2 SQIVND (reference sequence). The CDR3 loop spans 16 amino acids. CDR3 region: CASSSTTGTGGSPLHF. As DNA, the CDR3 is TGTGCCAGTAGCTCTACTACGGGGACAGGGGGATCACCCCTCCACTTT.

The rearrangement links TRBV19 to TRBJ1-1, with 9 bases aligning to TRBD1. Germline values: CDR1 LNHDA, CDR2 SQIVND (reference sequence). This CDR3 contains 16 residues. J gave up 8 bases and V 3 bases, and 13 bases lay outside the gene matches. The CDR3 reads CASSILTGGATTEAFF. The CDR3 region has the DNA TGTGCCAGTAGTATCCTAACAGGGGGCGCGACCACGGAAGCTTTCTTT. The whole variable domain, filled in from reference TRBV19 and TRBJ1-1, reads DGGITQSPKYLFRKEGQNVTLSCEQNLNHDAMYWYRQDPGQGLRLIYYSQIVNDFQKGDIAEGYSVSREKKESFPLTVTSAQKNPTAFYLCASSILTGGATTEAFFGQGTRLTVV.

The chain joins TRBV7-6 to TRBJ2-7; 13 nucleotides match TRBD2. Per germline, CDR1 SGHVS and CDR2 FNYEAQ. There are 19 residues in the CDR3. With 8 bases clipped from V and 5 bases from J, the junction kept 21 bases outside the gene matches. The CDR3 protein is CASGNLPGTSGTNRHEQYF. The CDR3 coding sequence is TGTGCCAGCGGAAACCTGCCCGGGACTAGCGGGACAAATCGCCACGAGCAGTACTTC.

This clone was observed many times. The DNA of the CDR3 is TGTGCCAGCAGTTACTATTCTGGTTCGGCCGGGGAGCTGTTTTTT. Protein sequence: CASSYYSGSAGELFF. The chain is built from TRBV6-5 and TRBJ2-2; D call uncertain. Trimming stripped 1 base from V and 6 bases from J, with 12 bases between. The germline gives CDR1 MNHEY, CDR2 SVGAGI. The CDR3 covers 15 residues.

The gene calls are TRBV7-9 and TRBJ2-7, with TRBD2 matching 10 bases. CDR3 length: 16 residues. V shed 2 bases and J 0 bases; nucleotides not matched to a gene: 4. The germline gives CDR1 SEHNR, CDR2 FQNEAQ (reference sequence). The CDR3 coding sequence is TGTGCCAGCAGCTTAAAACTAGCGGGGCACTCCTACGAGCAGTACTTC. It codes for CASSLKLAGHSYEQYF.

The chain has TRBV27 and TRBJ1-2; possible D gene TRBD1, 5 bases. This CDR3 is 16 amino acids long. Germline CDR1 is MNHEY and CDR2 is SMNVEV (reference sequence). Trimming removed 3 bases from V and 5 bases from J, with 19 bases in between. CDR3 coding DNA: TGTGCCAGCAGTTTGACATCCCTGACAGTGGATTATGGCTACACCTTC. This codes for CASSLTSLTVDYGYTF.

CDR3 sequence reads: CASSLGLTQRGITDTQYF. CDR3 bases: TGTGCCAGCAGCTTAGGGTTAACCCAGCGGGGAATCACAGATACGCAGTATTTT. This chain connects TRBV11-2 to TRBJ2-3; 7 bases fit TRBD2. This CDR3 contains 18 residues. The germline V gene encodes CDR1 SGHAT and CDR2 FQNNGV. V shed 1 base and J 2 bases; nucleotides not matched to a gene: 12. The variable domain in full, completed from reference TRBV11-2 and TRBJ2-3, reads EAGVAQSPRYKIIEKRQSVAFWCNPISGHATLYWYQQILGQGPKLLIQFQNNGVVDDSQLPKDRFSAERLKGVDSTLKIQPAKLEDSAVYLCASSLGLTQRGITDTQYFGPGTRLTVL.

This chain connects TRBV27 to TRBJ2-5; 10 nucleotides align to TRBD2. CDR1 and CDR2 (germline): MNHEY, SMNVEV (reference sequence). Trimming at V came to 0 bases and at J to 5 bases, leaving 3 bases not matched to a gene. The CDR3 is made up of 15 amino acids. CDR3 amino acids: CASSLSSGGTETQYF. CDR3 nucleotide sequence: TGTGCCAGCAGTTTATCTAGCGGGGGGACGGAGACCCAGTACTTC.

This CDR3 reads CASSARLAGQDTQYF. CDR3 coding DNA: TGTGCCAGCAGCGCGAGACTAGCGGGGCAAGATACGCAGTATTTT. The J gene is TRBJ2-3, the V gene TRBV5-4; 11 positions agree with TRBD2. J lost 5 bases, V lost 4 bases, and 6 bases had no gene match. Germline V gene data show CDR1 as SGHNT and CDR2 as YYREEE (reference sequence). The CDR3 consists of 15 residues.

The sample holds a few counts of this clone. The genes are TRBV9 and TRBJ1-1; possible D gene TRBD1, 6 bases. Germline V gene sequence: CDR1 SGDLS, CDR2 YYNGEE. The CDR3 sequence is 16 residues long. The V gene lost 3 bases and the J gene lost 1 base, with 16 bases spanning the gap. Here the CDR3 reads CASSALGGEKNTEAFF. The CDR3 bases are TGTGCCAGCAGCGCACTAGGGGGAGAGAAGAACACTGAAGCTTTCTTT.

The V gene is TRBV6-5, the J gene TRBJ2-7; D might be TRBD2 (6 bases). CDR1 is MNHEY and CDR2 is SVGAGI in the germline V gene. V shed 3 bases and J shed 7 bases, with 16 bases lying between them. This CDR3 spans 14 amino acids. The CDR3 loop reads CASSYLTRVREQYF. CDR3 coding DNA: TGTGCCAGCAGTTATTTGACTAGGGTGAGGGAGCAGTACTTC.

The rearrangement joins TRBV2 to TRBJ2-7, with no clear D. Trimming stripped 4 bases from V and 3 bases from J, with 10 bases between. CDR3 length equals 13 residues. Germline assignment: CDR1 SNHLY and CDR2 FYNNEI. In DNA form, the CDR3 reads TGTGCCAGCAGTGTTCGGTTTCTCTACGAGCAGTACTTC. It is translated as CASSVRFLYEQYF.

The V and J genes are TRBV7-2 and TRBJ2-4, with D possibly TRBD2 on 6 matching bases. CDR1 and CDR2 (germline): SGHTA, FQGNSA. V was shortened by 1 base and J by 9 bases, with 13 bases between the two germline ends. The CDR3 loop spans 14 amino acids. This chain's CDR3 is CASSLVGTGGIQYF. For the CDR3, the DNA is TGTGCCAGCAGCTTAGTAGGGACCGGGGGCATTCAGTACTTC.

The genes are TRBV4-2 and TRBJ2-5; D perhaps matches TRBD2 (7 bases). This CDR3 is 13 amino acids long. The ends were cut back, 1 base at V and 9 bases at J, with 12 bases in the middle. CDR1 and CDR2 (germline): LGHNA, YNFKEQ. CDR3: CASSQGGGGAQYF. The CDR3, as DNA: TGTGCCAGCAGCCAAGGGGGGGGCGGGGCCCAGTACTTC.

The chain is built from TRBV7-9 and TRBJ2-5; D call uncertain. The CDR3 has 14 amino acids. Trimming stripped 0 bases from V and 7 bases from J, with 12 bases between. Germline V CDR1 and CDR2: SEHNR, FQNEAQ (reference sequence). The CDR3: CASSLASTAVTQYF. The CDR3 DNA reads TGTGCCAGCAGCTTAGCGTCGACCGCGGTGACCCAGTACTTC.

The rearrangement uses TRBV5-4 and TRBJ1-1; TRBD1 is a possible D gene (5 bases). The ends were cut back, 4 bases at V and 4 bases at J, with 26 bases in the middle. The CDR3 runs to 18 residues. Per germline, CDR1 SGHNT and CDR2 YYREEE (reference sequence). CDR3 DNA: TGTGCCAGCAGCCAAGATTGGTTGACAGCGGGGTCGGGCACTGAAGCTTTCTTT. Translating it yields CASSQDWLTAGSGTEAFF.

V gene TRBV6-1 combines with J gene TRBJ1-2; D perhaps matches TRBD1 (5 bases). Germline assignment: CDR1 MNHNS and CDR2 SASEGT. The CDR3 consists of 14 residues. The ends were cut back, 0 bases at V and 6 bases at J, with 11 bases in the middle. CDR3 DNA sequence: TGTGCCAGCAGTGAAGCGCGGGGCATCAATGGCTACACCTTC. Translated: CASSEARGINGYTF.

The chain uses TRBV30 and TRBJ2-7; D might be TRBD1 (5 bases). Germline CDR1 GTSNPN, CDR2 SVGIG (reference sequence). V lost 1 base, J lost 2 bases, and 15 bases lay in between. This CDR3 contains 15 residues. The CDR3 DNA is TGTGCCTGGAGTGGGACATCCCATGCGCCCTACGAGCAGTACTTC. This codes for CAWSGTSHAPYEQYF.

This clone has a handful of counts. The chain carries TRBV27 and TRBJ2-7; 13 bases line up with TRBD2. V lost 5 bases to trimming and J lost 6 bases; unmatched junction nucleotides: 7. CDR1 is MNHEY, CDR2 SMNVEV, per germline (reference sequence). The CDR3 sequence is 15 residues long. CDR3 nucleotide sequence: TGTGCCAGCAGTCCAGGACTAGCGGGAGATAGCGAGCAGTACTTC. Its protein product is CASSPGLAGDSEQYF.

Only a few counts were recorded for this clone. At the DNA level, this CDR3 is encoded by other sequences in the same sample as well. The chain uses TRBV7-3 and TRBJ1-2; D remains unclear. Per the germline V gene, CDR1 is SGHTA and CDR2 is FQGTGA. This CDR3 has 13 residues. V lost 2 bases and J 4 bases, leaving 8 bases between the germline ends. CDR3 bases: TGTGCCAGCAGCTTATCACCAGGCTATGGCTACACCTTC. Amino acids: CASSLSPGYGYTF.